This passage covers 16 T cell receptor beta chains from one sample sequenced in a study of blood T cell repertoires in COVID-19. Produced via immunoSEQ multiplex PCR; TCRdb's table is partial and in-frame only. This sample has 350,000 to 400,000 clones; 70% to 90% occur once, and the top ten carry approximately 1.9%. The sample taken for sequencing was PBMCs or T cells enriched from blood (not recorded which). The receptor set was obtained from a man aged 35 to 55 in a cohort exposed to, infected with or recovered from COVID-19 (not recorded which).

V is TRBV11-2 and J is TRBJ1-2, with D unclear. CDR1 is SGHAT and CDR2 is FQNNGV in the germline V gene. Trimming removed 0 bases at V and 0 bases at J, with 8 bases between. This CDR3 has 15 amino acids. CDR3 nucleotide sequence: TGTGCCAGCAGCTTAGATCCTGCAGCTAACTATGGCTACACCTTC. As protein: CASSLDPAANYGYTF.

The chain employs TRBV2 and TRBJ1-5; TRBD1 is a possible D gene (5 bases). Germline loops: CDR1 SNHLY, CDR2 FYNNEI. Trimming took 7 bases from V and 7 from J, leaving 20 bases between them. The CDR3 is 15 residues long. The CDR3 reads CASTQALGGNQPQHF. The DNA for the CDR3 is TGTGCCAGCACACAGGCCCTGGGCGGGAACCAGCCCCAGCATTTT.

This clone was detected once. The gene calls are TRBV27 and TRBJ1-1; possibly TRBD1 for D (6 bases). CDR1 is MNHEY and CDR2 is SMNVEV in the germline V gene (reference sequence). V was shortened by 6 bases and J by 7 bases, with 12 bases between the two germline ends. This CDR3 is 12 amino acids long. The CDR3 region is CASSRDTHEAFF. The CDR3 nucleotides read TGTGCCAGCAGCCGGGACACCCATGAAGCTTTCTTT.

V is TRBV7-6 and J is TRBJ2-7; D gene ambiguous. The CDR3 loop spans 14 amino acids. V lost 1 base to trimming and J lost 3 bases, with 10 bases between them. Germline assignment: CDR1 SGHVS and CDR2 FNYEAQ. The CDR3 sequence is CASSLDESGYEQYF. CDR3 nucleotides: TGTGCCAGCAGCTTAGATGAATCCGGCTACGAGCAGTACTTC.

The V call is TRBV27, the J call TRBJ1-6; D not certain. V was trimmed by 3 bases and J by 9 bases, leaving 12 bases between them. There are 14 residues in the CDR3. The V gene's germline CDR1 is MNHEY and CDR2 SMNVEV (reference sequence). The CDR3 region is CASSLWEIGSPLHF. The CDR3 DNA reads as TGTGCCAGCAGTTTGTGGGAGATTGGTTCACCCCTCCACTTT.

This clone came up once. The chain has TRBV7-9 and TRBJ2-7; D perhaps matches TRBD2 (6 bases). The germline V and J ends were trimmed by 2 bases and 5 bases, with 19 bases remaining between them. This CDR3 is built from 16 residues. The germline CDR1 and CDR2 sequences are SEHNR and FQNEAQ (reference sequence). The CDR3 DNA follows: TGTGCCAGCAGCTTATTGGTGGCCAGGGAGGCGAACGAGCAGTACTTC. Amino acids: CASSLLVAREANEQYF.

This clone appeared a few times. In nucleotides, the CDR3 is TGTGCCAGCAGCTTACGGGGGGCGGGCGAGCAGTACTTC. It yields the protein CASSLRGAGEQYF. The V and J genes are TRBV7-2 and TRBJ2-7; D possibly corresponds to TRBD2 (7 bases). Deletions cut 2 bases from V and 6 bases from J, with 11 bases between. CDR1 is SGHTA and CDR2 is FQGNSA in the germline V gene. The CDR3 runs 13 residues.

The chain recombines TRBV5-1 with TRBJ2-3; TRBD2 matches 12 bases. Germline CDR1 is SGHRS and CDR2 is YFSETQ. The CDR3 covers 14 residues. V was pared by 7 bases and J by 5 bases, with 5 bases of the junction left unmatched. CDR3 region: CASQETSGRDTQYF. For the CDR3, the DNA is TGCGCCAGCCAGGAGACTAGCGGGAGAGATACGCAGTATTTT.

CDR3 nucleotide sequence: TGTGCCAGCACAGCGGGGAGGGTCCCCTACGAGCAGTACTTC. This encodes CASTAGRVPYEQYF. The genes are TRBV5-5 and TRBJ2-7; 7 nucleotides agree with TRBD2. Losses at the gene ends were 6 bases for V and 2 bases for J; bases not matched to a gene: 8. Germline assignment: CDR1 SGHKS and CDR2 YYEKEE (reference sequence). The CDR3 extends over 14 amino acids.

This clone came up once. The CDR3 coding sequence is TGTGCCAGCAGCTCACAGGGTTTTGGAAACACCATATATTTT. Encoded protein: CASSSQGFGNTIYF. The V and J genes are TRBV7-6 and TRBJ1-3; possible D gene TRBD1, 6 bases. This CDR3 spans 14 amino acids. Germline V gene sequence: CDR1 SGHVS, CDR2 FNYEAQ. Between the trimmed V and J ends, which lost 4 bases and 3 bases, there was a span of 10 bases.

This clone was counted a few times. CDR3 region: CASSFGQAAEAFF. CDR3 DNA: TGTGCCAGCAGTTTCGGACAGGCGGCTGAAGCTTTCTTT. This chain joins TRBV28 and TRBJ1-1, with 7 bases matching TRBD1. From germline, CDR1 is MDHEN and CDR2 SYDVKM. V lost 3 bases, J lost 6 bases, and 4 bases stayed unmatched. This CDR3 is built from 13 residues.

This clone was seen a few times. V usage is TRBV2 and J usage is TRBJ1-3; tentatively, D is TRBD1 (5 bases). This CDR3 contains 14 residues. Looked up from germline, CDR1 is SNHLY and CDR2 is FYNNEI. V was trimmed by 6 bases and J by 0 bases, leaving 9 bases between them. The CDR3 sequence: CASRLQDSGNTIYF. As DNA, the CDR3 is TGTGCCAGCAGGCTACAGGACTCTGGAAACACCATATATTTT.

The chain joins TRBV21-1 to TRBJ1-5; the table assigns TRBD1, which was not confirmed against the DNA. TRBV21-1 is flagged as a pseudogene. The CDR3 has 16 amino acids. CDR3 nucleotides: TGTGCCAGCAGCATCTCCCGGGACAGGGGCAATCAGCCCCAGCATTTT. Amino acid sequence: CASSISRDRGNQPQHF.

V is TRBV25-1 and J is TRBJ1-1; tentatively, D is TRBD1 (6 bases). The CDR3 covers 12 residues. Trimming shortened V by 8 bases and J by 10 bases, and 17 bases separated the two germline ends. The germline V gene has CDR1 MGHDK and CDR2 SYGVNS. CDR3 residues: CASSQGSGRAFF. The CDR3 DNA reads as TGTGCCAGCTCACAGGGATCTGGGCGAGCTTTCTTT. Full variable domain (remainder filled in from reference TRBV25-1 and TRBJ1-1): EADIYQTPRYLVIGTGKKITLECSQTMGHDKMYWYQQDPGMELHLIHYSYGVNSTEKGDLSSESTVSRIRTEHFPLTLESARPSHTSQYLCASSQGSGRAFFGQGTRLTVV.

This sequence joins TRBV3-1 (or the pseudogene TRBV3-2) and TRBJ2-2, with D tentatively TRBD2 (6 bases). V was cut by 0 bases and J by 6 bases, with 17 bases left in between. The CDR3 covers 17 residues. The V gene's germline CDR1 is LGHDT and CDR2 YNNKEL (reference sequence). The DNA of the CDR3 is TGTGCCAGCAGCCAAGATTTCGGGGGAGTGATCCCCGGGGAGCTGTTTTTT. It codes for CASSQDFGGVIPGELFF.

The CDR3, as DNA: TGTGCCAGCAGCCAAGCTGTCCAGGGATACTCCTACGAGCAGTACTTC. This sequence encodes CASSQAVQGYSYEQYF. The chain uses TRBV14 and TRBJ2-7; a possible D gene is TRBD1 (5 bases). The germline V and J ends were trimmed by 1 base and 0 bases, with 13 bases remaining between them. This CDR3 region has 16 residues. CDR1 is SGHDN, CDR2 FVKESK, per germline.